One sample yielded the 14 T cell receptor beta chains listed below, sequenced in a study of blood T cell repertoires in COVID-19. The table came from immunoSEQ multiplex PCR; TCRdb's copy has only in-frame clones and leaves some out. The sample shows hundreds of thousands of clones, about 88% of them seen only once. The sequenced material came from peripheral blood. These receptors were obtained from a woman aged 40-49 years who had recovered from COVID-19.

This clone has a handful of counts. V is TRBV18 and J is TRBJ1-6, with TRBD1 matching over 7 bases. With V trimmed by 4 bases and J by 9 bases, 6 bases remained unmatched. This CDR3 has 14 residues. CDR1 and CDR2 from the germline V gene are KGHSH and LQKENI. The CDR3 sequence: CASSLQGMVSPLHF. CDR3 nucleotide sequence: TGTGCCAGCTCACTACAGGGGATGGTTTCACCCCTCCACTTT.

The chain employs TRBV20-1 and TRBJ2-7, with D possibly TRBD2 on 5 matching bases. V dropped 3 bases and J dropped 3 bases, with 15 bases sitting between them. The CDR3 extends over 14 amino acids. Germline V gene lookup returns CDR1 DFQATT and CDR2 SNEGSKA (reference sequence). This CDR3 reads CSASYSGNRYEQYF. CDR3 nucleotides: TGCAGTGCTAGTTACAGCGGCAACCGCTACGAGCAGTACTTC.

The V gene is TRBV18, the J gene TRBJ1-2; 11 positions match TRBD1. Germline-derived CDR1 and CDR2 are KGHSH and LQKENI. CDR3 length: 14 amino acids. V trimming: 3 bases; J trimming: 8 bases; junction bases outside the gene matches: 5. CDR3 bases: TGTGCCAGCTCACCCCAGGGGACAGGGGGAGGCTACACCTTC. It translates to CASSPQGTGGGYTF.

The genes are TRBV5-6 and TRBJ1-5, with 9 bases aligning to TRBD1. The V segment lost 4 bases and the J segment 7 bases; nucleotides outside the gene matches: 9. There are 15 residues in the CDR3. Germline V lookup: CDR1 SGHDT, CDR2 YYEEEE. DNA of the CDR3: TGTGCCAGCAGCGTCCGGGACAGGGCAAACCAGCCCCAGCATTTT. It encodes CASSVRDRANQPQHF.

The chain couples TRBV19 to TRBJ2-5, with D perhaps matching TRBD2 (5 bases). Germline values: CDR1 LNHDA, CDR2 SQIVND (reference sequence). CDR3 size: 13 residues. V lost 5 bases to trimming and J lost 2 bases, with 9 bases between them. DNA for the CDR3: TGTGCCAGTAGTGAGGGCACTCAAGAGACCCAGTACTTC. Translated, it gives CASSEGTQETQYF.

The V gene is TRBV6-5, the J gene TRBJ1-3; D is undetermined. The CDR3 consists of 15 residues. V lost 2 bases and J lost 4, with 12 bases in between. Germline V gene sequence: CDR1 MNHEY, CDR2 SVGAGI. The CDR3, as DNA: TGTGCCAGCAGTTACATCGGAGAATACGGAAACACCATATATTTT. It encodes CASSYIGEYGNTIYF.

The gene calls are TRBV7-2 and TRBJ2-3; 11 nucleotides match TRBD2. V shed 3 bases, J shed 4 bases, and the junction held 15 bases outside the gene matches. Per the germline V gene, CDR1 is SGHTA and CDR2 is FQGNSA. This CDR3 region has 19 residues. The CDR3 spells CASSFSPVRASGRSDTQYF. The CDR3 bases are TGTGCCAGCAGCTTCAGCCCCGTTAGGGCTAGCGGGAGGTCAGATACGCAGTATTTT.

The rearrangement links TRBV5-4 to TRBJ2-7; tentatively, D is TRBD1 (6 bases). Germline V gene data show CDR1 as SGHNT and CDR2 as YYREEE (reference sequence). V shed 0 bases and J shed 4 bases, with 14 bases lying between them. This CDR3 comprises 15 residues. In nucleotides, the CDR3 is TGTGCCAGCAGCTTGGTCCTCGACAGGTCATACGAGCAGTACTTC. The encoded protein is CASSLVLDRSYEQYF.

The V call is TRBV7-9, the J call TRBJ2-7; D unclear. The germline V gene encodes CDR1 SEHNR and CDR2 FQNEAQ (reference sequence). Trimming cost V 5 bases and J 2 bases, with 10 bases left between them. The CDR3 sequence is 13 residues long. CDR3 in DNA: TGTGCCAGCAGCCAGGCTGCACCCTACGAGCAGTACTTC. It encodes CASSQAAPYEQYF.

The genes are TRBV2 and TRBJ1-2; tentatively, D is TRBD1 (6 bases). Per the germline V gene, CDR1 is SNHLY and CDR2 is FYNNEI. Trimming pared 5 bases from V and 7 bases from J, leaving 29 bases between. The CDR3 extends over 18 amino acids. CDR3 sequence: CASSQQPPDRPQLGGYTF. DNA of the CDR3: TGTGCCAGCAGTCAACAGCCCCCGGACAGACCACAGCTTGGTGGCTACACCTTC.

The V and J genes are TRBV6-6 and TRBJ1-6; 9 bases line up with TRBD1. Germline V gene data show CDR1 as MNHNY and CDR2 as SVGAGI (reference sequence). The CDR3 sequence is 16 residues long. V trimming: 6 bases; J trimming: 7 bases; junction bases outside the gene matches: 10. CDR3 nucleotide sequence: TGTGCCAGCAGCCCCCATCGGACAGGGGCAAATTCACCCCTCCACTTT. It encodes CASSPHRTGANSPLHF.

This chain uses TRBV6-5 with TRBJ2-7; 11 positions match TRBD2. The CDR3 runs to 13 residues. Germline values: CDR1 MNHEY, CDR2 SVGAGI. Trimming at V came to 9 bases and at J to 4 bases, leaving 5 bases not matched to a gene. The CDR3 nucleotides read TGTGCCAGTCGACTAGCGGGACAATACGAGCAGTACTTC. This sequence encodes CASRLAGQYEQYF.

This chain joins TRBV11-3 and TRBJ1-6, with unresolved D. This CDR3 spans 14 amino acids. Germline V CDR1 and CDR2: SGHNT, YENEEA. Trimming removed 4 bases at V and 7 bases at J, with 11 bases between. The CDR3 loop reads CASSSRGLNSPLHF. The CDR3 coding sequence is TGTGCCAGCAGCTCCCGTGGCTTGAATTCACCCCTCCACTTT.

The chain joins TRBV19 to TRBJ2-1; TRBD2 matches 13 bases. The CDR3 contains 15 residues. The germline CDR1 and CDR2 sequences are LNHDA and SQIVND (reference sequence). The J segment lost 5 bases and the V segment lost 6 bases, leaving 4 bases of the junction unmatched. This CDR3 reads CASSLTSGGNNEQFF. The CDR3 region has the DNA TGTGCCAGTAGCCTGACTAGCGGGGGGAACAATGAGCAGTTCTTC.